The source of this T cell receptor (beta chain) is a study of beta chain features in type 1 diabetes. Across the study: On cell yields, gender and age, patients and healthy donors were similar.

Expressed TCRB transcripts were sequenced because the entire RNA isolate underwent reverse transcription. TCRdb keeps only in-frame clones here, not all; method: immunoSEQ multiplex PCR. This table holds 25,000 or so clones, about 70% found once. The study's findings and limits: In the patient group, naive, central memory and Treg TCRB repertoires seemed more alike than in the healthy donor group. Any HLA effect on TCRB rearrangement was left unresolved by small sub-analyses.

Points on this clone: Its specificity is not known.

The CDR3 loop spans 11 amino acids. CDR1 DFQATT and CDR2 SNEGSKA come from the germline V gene (reference sequence). The germline V and J ends were trimmed by 6 bases and 5 bases, with 10 bases remaining between them. This TCR was sampled from a woman in her forties in good health. Sequencing was performed on Tregs from blood. V usage is TRBV20-1 and J usage is TRBJ1-2; D gene unclear. In DNA, the CDR3 is TGCAGTGCCCCCGAGGGTTATGGCTACACCTTC. Its translation: CSAPEGYGYTF.